A selection of T cell receptor beta chains follows, all from one sample in a study of identical twins. In TCRdb, the 5' RACE reads were re-called with MiXCR into one record per CDR3 protein. The sample lists about 790,000 distinct CDR3 sequences, 15% to 20% occurring once. The same data also went into a second study, on T cells expressing NK-cell markers.

The sequenced material came from PBMCs. These receptors all stem from a woman younger than 30 in good health. CDR3s include the opening cysteine and the closing phenylalanine or tryptophan. Fields, in order: V gene, clone size, CDR3 protein. Clone size is shown for a subset of rows, as once, few, many or a class of expanded clone.

>TRBV7-6|few
CASSSLKGTGSREQYF
>TRBV29-1|.
CSARDPDSYEQYF
>TRBV7-2|.
CASSLRSGVYNEQFF
>TRBV29-1|.
CSASPDLLSYEQYF
>TRBV5-1|few
CASRSMPSTGVLESDTQYF
>TRBV6-2/TRBV6-3|many
CASSPLRWTGRGYTF
>TRBV27|.
CASSATGPSYEQYF
>TRBV20-1|.
CSARQGPSTDTQYF
>TRBV5-6|few
CASSRLRETQYF
>TRBV20-1|.
CSARKGGLAAGGIQYF
>TRBV3-1|.
CASSKLDYEQYF
>TRBV5-1|.
CASSPLAGRLETQYF
>TRBV5-1|.
CASSSLAGRNNEQFF
>TRBV20-1|.
CSAIVGLGGELFF
>TRBV18|.
CASSPAPKATYEQYF
>TRBV20-1|few
CSARDLGGEAFF
>TRBV7-9|.
CASSSPPRQGGDTQYF
>TRBV12-3/TRBV12-4|few
CASSLRTVTYEQYF
>TRBV12-3/TRBV12-4|.
CASSLMTEHRETQYF
>TRBV12-5|.
CASGATGPYEQYF
>TRBV5-6|.
CASSLRLTGKNIQYF
>TRBV12-3/TRBV12-4|.
CASSFRQGLHGYTF
>TRBV29-1|.
CSTGPHGADTQYF
>TRBV3-1|few
CASSQGYRGKYF
>TRBV5-1|.
CASSLVGTTGEQYF
>TRBV21-1|few
CASSIPGRGAPETQYF
>TRBV12-3/TRBV12-4|few
CAVLGGAAISYNEQFF
>TRBV5-1|.
CASSTGTPTYNEQFF
>TRBV5-5|.
CASSLAGTGDTGELFF
>TRBV6-5|.
CASSYVRRRRDTDTQYF
>TRBV12-3/TRBV12-4|.
CASSSDGTIYNEQFF
>TRBV20-1|.
CSASSVINYGYTF
>TRBV7-9|.
CASSLMGRAYEQYF
>TRBV18|.
CASSRTSSGNTIYF
>TRBV2|.
CASSGWGGTDTQYF
>TRBV12-3/TRBV12-4|.
CATKRSGVDTQYF
>TRBV6-4|.
CASSETVNSPLHF
>TRBV7-9|many
CASSRDRDGYTF
>TRBV29-1|.
CSVEGQGASEQYF
>TRBV20-1|few
CSARDQFDEQYF
>TRBV12-3/TRBV12-4|many
CASSPTGGAHEQYF
>TRBV18|.
CAGSPGLASEQFF
>TRBV5-1|.
CASSLETSRSYF
>TRBV15|few
CATSRDPQGRTQERFF
>TRBV13|.
CASSLRGTGPQHF
>TRBV10-3|few
CATHSGTTPTYEQYF
>TRBV5-1|.
CASSFRGAAIYNEQFF
>TRBV9|.
CASSLLPGASSTDTQYF
>TRBV6-2/TRBV6-3|.
CASSYGQLNEQFF
>TRBV20-1|few
CSAMPHAGTYEQYF